The next 3 T cell receptor beta chains were all read from a single sample in a study of cytomegalovirus exposure and HLA in healthy donors. The PCR had 60 Vbeta and 13 Jbeta primers. Generated by immunoSEQ multiplex PCR, the TCRdb table keeps only in-frame clones and is missing some. Of roughly 200,000 clones detected, about four fifths appear once; the ten largest clones hold roughly 1.6%. The sequencing input was PBMCs. The origin of the receptors is a woman aged 18-29 years in good health and CMV-seronegative.

The chain employs TRBV6-5 and TRBJ1-2; D perhaps matches TRBD1 (5 bases). The V end was cut by 2 bases, the J end by 8 bases, with 15 bases between. This CDR3 is built from 14 residues. Germline CDR1 reads MNHEY; CDR2 reads SVGAGI. CDR3: CASSYGGNLSGYTF. The CDR3 nucleotides read TGTGCCAGCAGTTACGGGGGGAACCTATCAGGCTACACCTTC.

The chain is built from TRBV6-1 and TRBJ2-1, with D possibly matching TRBD2 (6 bases). Germline V gene data show CDR1 as MNHNS and CDR2 as SASEGT. The length of the CDR3 is 16 residues. Trimming pared 3 bases from V and 8 bases from J, leaving 20 bases between. The CDR3 spells CASSDRSGVWGDEQFF. The CDR3 DNA is TGTGCCAGCAGTGATCGCTCGGGGGTCTGGGGGGATGAGCAGTTCTTC.

The chain has TRBV28 and TRBJ2-1; tentatively, D is TRBD1 (6 bases). V gave up 2 bases and J gave up 6 bases, with 14 bases separating them. The V gene's germline CDR1 is MDHEN and CDR2 SYDVKM. The CDR3 covers 15 residues. The CDR3 DNA reads as TGTGCCAGCAGTTTAGGGGCAGGGGTCGGCAATGAGCAGTTCTTC. It encodes CASSLGAGVGNEQFF.